These T cell receptor beta chains were read from a single sample in a study of technical replicates of blood from a few donors. The method was immunoSEQ multiplex PCR; TCRdb's version includes in-frame clones alone and lacks a portion of them. This table has 80,000 to 85,000 clones, roughly 90% appearing once. Sequencing was carried out using T cells isolated from PBMCs. These receptors were collected from a human donor in good health. CDR3s include the opening cysteine and the closing phenylalanine or tryptophan.

TRBV4-3	TRBJ2-3	CASSQVLAPYGTQYF
TRBV6-5	TRBJ1-2	CASRQGTSYGYTF
TRBV29-1	TRBJ2-2	CSVVTQHTGELFF
TRBV30	TRBJ2-7	CAWRRDREWAEQYF
TRBV28	TRBJ2-7	CASSLAPGGYEQYF
TRBV18	TRBJ2-7	CASSPDGSYEQYF
TRBV5-8	TRBJ1-5	CASSLALGANQPQHF
TRBV30	TRBJ1-1	CAWSKGQGMNTEAFF
TRBV11-2	TRBJ1-5	CASSLKQGRQPQHF
TRBV7-9	TRBJ1-5	CASSSGHSGNQPQHF
TRBV6-1	TRBJ2-2	CASIGGSGELFF
TRBV4-2	TRBJ1-2	CASSQDRAYTF
TRBV7-9	TRBJ2-7	CASSSRTLGLGEQYF
TRBV18	TRBJ2-7	CASSSASGQGANEQYF
TRBV6-4	TRBJ1-1	CASSFEQGSTEAFF
TRBV18	TRBJ2-5	CASSPSGGLDKKTQYF
TRBV2	TRBJ2-2	CASSADTGELFF
TRBV9	TRBJ1-1	CASSVDTGITEAFF
TRBV6-1	TRBJ1-3	CASRGKGYSGNTIYF
TRBV2	TRBJ1-2	CASSGDRDYGYTF
TRBV7-2	TRBJ1-2	CASSLPVDGYTF
TRBV7-6	TRBJ1-4	CASSLGLLEDEKLFF
TRBV28	TRBJ2-5	CASSFPGPIQETQYF
TRBV28	TRBJ2-1	CASSLTGRVLDEQFF
TRBV29-1	TRBJ1-5	CSVITGVGQPQHF
TRBV4-3	TRBJ1-5	CASSQDLDGVQPQHF
TRBV10-3	TRBJ1-2	CAISEPGLAILDGYTF
TRBV6-5	TRBJ1-2	CASRTGTGSRGYTF
TRBV2	TRBJ2-1	CASSASDYAYNEQFF
TRBV27	TRBJ2-7	CASSLSGTGPYEQYF
TRBV11-3	TRBJ2-7	CASSLFGDSFSSYEQYF
TRBV9	TRBJ2-1	CASSSDSDNEQFF
TRBV15	TRBJ2-1	CATSRDSGTYNEQFF
TRBV6-1	TRBJ2-5	CASSERQYQETQYF
TRBV6-1	TRBJ1-1	CASSMTESEAFF
TRBV6-1	TRBJ2-3	CASSEAVGQGTYTQYF
TRBV28	TRBJ1-4	CASSSPHQQLYNEKLFF
TRBV29-1	TRBJ2-1	CSVDPSNEQFF
TRBV9	TRBJ2-7	CASTRSPTGAGEQYF
TRBV7-2	TRBJ2-7	CASSWTGREQYF
TRBV19	TRBJ2-7	CASSLTGGEIYEQYF
TRBV28	TRBJ2-5	CASSLRDSRKETQYF
TRBV5-6	TRBJ2-3	CASSSDGGQGTDTQYF
TRBV4-3	TRBJ1-2	CASSQDRDYGYTF
TRBV29-1	TRBJ2-1	CSVERSSYNEQFF